This record looks at one T cell receptor (beta chain) sequence and its context. CDR1 and CDR2 from the germline V gene are SGHDT and YYEEEE. The CDR3 consists of 16 residues. The V gene end was trimmed by 3 bases and the J gene end by 3 bases; junction bases not matched to a gene: 7. Ages ranged from roughly 18 to 100 years, with residence in 24 US areas. Participant reports of clinical history set cohort assignment. This entry belongs to a study of blood T cell repertoires in COVID-19. For the study at large: The United States, Italy and Spain supplied acute and convalescent COVID-19 samples.

Under the authors' procedure: Using reference gene primer amplification, nucleated cell counts were estimated. The protocol was immunoSEQ multiplex PCR, while the TCRdb copy is restricted to in-frame clones and leaves out a portion. V, J and clone size reflect that table, while D and trimming were determined from the DNA. The profile covers under 150,000 clones, with 84% appearing a single time and 3% to 4.5% taken by the ten largest. Sequenced sample: PBMCs or T cells enriched from blood (not recorded which). The chain uses TRBV5-6 and TRBJ2-5; 11 bases agree with TRBD2. This TCR was sampled from a man over 45 in a cohort exposed to, infected with or recovered from COVID-19 (not recorded which). Here the CDR3 reads CASSSSQLAGEETQYF. The CDR3, as DNA: TGTGCCAGCAGCTCTTCTCAACTAGCGGGGGAAGAGACCCAGTACTTC.